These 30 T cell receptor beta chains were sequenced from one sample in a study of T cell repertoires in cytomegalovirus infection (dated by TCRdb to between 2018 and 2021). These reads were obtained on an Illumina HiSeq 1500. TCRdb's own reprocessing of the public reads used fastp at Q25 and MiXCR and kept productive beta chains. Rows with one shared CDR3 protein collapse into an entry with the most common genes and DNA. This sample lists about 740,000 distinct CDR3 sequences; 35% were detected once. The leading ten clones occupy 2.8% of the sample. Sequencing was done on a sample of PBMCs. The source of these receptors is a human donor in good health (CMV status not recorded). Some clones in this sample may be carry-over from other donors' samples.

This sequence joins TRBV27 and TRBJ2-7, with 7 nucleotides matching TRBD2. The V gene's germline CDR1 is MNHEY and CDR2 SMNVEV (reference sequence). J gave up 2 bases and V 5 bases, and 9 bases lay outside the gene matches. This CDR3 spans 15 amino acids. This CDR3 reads CASSDLGAGAYEQYF. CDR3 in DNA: TGTGCCAGCAGTGACCTAGGCGCGGGGGCCTACGAGCAGTACTTC.

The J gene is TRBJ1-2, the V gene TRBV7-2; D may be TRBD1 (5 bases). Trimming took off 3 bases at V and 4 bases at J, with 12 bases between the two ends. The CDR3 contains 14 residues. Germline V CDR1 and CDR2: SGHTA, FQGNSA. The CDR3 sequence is CASSFNGGFYGYTF. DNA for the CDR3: TGTGCCAGCAGCTTTAACGGGGGGTTCTATGGCTACACCTTC.

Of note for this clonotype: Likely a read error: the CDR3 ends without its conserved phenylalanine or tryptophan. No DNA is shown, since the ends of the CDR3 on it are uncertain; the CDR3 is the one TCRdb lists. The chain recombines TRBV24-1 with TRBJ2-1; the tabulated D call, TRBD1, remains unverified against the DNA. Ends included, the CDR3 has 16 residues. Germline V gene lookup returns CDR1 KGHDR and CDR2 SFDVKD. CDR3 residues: CATSDSTGDLSGEQIS.

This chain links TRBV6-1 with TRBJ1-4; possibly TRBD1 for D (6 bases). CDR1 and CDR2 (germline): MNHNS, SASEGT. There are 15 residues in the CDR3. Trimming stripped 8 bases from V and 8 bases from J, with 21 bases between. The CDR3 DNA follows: TGTGCCAGCCGCGCGAGACAGGTTGGAGGGGAAAAACTGTTTTTT. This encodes CASRARQVGGEKLFF.

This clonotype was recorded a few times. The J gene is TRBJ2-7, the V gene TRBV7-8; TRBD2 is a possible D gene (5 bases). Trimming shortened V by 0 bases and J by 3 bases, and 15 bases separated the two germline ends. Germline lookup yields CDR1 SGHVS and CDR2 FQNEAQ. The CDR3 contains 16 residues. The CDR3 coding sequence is TGTGCCAGCAGCTTAGCGGAGGTTAGAGGCCGCTACGAGCAGTACTTC. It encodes CASSLAEVRGRYEQYF. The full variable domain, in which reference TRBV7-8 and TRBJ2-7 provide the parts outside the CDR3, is GAGVSQSPRYKVAKRGQDVALRCDPISGHVSLFWYQQALGQGPEFLTYFQNEAQLDKSGLPSDRFFAERPEGSVSTLKIQRTQQEDSAVYLCASSLAEVRGRYEQYFGPGTRLTVT.

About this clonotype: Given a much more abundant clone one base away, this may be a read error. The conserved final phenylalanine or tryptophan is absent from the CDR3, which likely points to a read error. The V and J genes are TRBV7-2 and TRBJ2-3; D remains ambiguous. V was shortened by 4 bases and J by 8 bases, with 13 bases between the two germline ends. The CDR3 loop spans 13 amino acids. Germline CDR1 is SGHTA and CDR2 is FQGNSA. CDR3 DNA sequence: TGTGCCAGCAGCTCCTCCTTTGGGTTTACGCAGTATTTG. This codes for CASSSSFGFTQYL.

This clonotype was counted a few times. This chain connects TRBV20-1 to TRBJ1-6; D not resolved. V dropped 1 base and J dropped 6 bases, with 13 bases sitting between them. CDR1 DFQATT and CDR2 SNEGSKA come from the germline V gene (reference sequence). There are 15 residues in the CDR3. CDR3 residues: CSARVTVTFNSPLHF. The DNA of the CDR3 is TGCAGTGCTAGAGTTACAGTAACATTTAATTCACCCCTCCACTTT.

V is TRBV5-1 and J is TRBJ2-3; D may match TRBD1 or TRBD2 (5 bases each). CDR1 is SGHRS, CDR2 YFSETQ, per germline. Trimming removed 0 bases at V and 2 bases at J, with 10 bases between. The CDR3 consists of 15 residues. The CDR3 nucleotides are TGCGCCAGCAGCTTGGCTGGGACCCACACAGATACGCAGTATTTT. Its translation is CASSLAGTHTDTQYF.

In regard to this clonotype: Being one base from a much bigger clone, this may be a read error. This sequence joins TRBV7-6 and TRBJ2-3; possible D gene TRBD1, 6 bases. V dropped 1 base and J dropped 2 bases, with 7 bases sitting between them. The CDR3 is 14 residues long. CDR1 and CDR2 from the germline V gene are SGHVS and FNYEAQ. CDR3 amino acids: CASSLGDNTDTQYF. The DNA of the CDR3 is TGTGCCAGCAGCTTAGGGGACAACACAGATACGCAGTATTTT. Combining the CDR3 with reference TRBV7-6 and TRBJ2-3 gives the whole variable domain GAGVSQSPRYKVTKRGQDVALRCDPISGHVSLYWYRQALGQGPEFLTYFNYEAQQDKSGLPNDRFSAERPEGSISTLTIQRTEQRDSAMYRCASSLGDNTDTQYFGPGTRLTVL.

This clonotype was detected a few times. In nucleotides, the CDR3 is TGTGCCAGCTCACCGATGAGGGGCTACGAGCAGTACTTC. Protein product: CASSPMRGYEQYF. The V and J genes are TRBV18 and TRBJ2-7; D may match TRBD1 or TRBD2 (5 bases each). V was cut by 3 bases and J by 3 bases, with 9 bases left in between. The CDR3 length is 13 residues. Germline lookup yields CDR1 KGHSH and CDR2 LQKENI.

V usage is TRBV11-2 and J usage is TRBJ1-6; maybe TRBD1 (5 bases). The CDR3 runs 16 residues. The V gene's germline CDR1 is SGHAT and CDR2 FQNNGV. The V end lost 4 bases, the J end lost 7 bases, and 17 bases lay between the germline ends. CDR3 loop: CASSSPSGGRNSPLHF. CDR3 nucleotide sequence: TGTGCCAGCAGCTCCCCCTCCGGGGGACGGAATTCACCCCTCCACTTT.

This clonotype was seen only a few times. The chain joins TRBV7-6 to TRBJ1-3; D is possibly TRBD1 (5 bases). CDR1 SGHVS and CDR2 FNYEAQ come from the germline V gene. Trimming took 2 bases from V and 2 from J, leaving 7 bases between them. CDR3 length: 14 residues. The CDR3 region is CASSLWGAGNTIYF. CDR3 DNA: TGTGCCAGCAGCTTATGGGGGGCTGGAAACACCATATATTTT.

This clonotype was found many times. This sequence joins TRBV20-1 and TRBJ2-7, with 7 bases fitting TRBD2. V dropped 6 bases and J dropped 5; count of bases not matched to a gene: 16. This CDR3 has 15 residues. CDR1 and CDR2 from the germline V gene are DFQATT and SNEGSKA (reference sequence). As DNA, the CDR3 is TGCAGTGCCCTAGAGTGGGGGGGGAAGAGAAACGAGCAGTACTTC. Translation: CSALEWGGKRNEQYF.

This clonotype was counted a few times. This CDR3 reads CASSLEGRLAGGRWETQYF. The CDR3 bases are TGTGCCAGCAGCTTAGAGGGTCGACTAGCGGGGGGGAGGTGGGAGACCCAGTACTTC. The V gene is TRBV7-2, the J gene TRBJ2-5; the match to TRBD2 covers 14 bases. The CDR3 is 19 residues long. The V gene end was trimmed by 1 base and the J gene end by 5 bases; junction bases not matched to a gene: 12. Germline V gene lookup returns CDR1 SGHTA and CDR2 FQGNSA. Complete variable domain (other parts from reference TRBV7-2 and TRBJ2-5): GAGVSQSPSNKVTEKGKDVELRCDPISGHTALYWYRQSLGQGLEFLIYFQGNSAPDKSGLPSDRFSAERTGGSVSTLTIQRTQQEDSAVYLCASSLEGRLAGGRWETQYFGPGTRLLVL.

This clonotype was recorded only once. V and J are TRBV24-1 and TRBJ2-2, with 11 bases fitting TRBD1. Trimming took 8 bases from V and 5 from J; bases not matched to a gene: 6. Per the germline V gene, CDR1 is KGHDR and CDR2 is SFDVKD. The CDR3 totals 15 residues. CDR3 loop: CATKPGQGATGELFF. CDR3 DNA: TGTGCCACCAAACCCGGACAGGGGGCAACCGGGGAGCTGTTTTTT.

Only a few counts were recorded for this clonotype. CDR3 sequence: CASSLVRRLAGGTDTQYF. The DNA for the CDR3 is TGTGCCAGCAGCTTAGTTCGCAGACTAGCGGGGGGCACAGATACGCAGTATTTT. This chain uses TRBV7-2 with TRBJ2-3, with TRBD2 matching over 12 bases. The CDR3 loop spans 18 amino acids. Germline CDR1 reads SGHTA; CDR2 reads FQGNSA. V shed 1 base, J shed 1 base, and the junction held 6 bases outside the gene matches.

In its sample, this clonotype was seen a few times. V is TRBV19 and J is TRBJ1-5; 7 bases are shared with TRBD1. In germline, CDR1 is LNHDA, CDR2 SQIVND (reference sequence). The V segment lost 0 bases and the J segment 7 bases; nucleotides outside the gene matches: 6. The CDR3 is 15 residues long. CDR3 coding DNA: TGTGCCAGTAGTATAGATAAGGGGGCCCCCCAGCCCCAGCATTTT. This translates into CASSIDKGAPQPQHF.

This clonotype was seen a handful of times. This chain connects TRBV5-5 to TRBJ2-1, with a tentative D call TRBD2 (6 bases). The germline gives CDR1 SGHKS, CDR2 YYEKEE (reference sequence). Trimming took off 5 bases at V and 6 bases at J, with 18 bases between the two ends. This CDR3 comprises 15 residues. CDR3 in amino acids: CASRRPGTSSNEQFF. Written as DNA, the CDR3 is TGTGCCAGCAGACGTCCCGGGACTTCTTCCAATGAGCAGTTCTTC. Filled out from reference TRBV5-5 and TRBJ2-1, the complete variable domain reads DAGVTQSPTHLIKTRGQQVTLRCSPISGHKSVSWYQQVLGQGPQFIFQYYEKEERGRGNFPDRFSARQFPNYSSELNVNALLLGDSALYLCASRRPGTSSNEQFFGPGTRLTVL.

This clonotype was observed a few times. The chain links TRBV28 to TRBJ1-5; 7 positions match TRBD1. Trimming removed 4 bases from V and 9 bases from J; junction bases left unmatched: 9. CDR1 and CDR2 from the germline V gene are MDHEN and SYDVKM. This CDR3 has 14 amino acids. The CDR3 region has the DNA TGTGCCAGCAGTTCACAGGGGCCCGCCTGGCCCCAGCATTTT. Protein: CASSSQGPAWPQHF.

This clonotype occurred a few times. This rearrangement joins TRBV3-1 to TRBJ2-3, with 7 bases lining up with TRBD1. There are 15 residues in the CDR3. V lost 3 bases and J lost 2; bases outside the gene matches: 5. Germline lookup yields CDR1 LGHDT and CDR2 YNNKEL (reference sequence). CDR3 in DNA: TGTGCCAGCAGCCACCACAGGGGTTACACAGATACGCAGTATTTT. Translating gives CASSHHRGYTDTQYF.

The CDR3 region is CASSLRAGGQPGETQYF. Here the CDR3 DNA reads TGTGCCAGCAGCTTACGGGCGGGGGGGCAGCCGGGAGAGACCCAGTACTTC. The chain uses TRBV7-3 and TRBJ2-5; 9 bases align to TRBD2. This CDR3 is 17 amino acids long. CDR1 SGHTA and CDR2 FQGTGA come from the germline V gene. Losses at the gene ends were 2 bases for V and 4 bases for J; bases not matched to a gene: 11.

The CDR3 sequence is CSVDRQGLGTEAFF. The CDR3, as DNA: TGCAGCGTTGACCGCCAGGGACTGGGCACTGAAGCTTTCTTT. The chain joins TRBV29-1 to TRBJ1-1; TRBD1 might be the D (5 bases). Trimming stripped 3 bases from V and 4 bases from J, with 15 bases between. Germline-derived CDR1 and CDR2 are SQVTM and ANQGSEA. The CDR3 is made up of 14 amino acids.

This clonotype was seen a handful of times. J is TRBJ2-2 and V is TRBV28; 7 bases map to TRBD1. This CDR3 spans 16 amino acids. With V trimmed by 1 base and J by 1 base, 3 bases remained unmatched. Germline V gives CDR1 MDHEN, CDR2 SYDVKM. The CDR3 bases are TGTGCCAGCAGTTTATCACGACAGGGGAACACCGGGGAGCTGTTTTTT. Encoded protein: CASSLSRQGNTGELFF. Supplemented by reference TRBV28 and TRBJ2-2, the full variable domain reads DVKVTQSSRYLVKRTGEKVFLECVQDMDHENMFWYRQDPGLGLRLIYFSYDVKMKEKGDIPEGYSVSREKKERFSLILESASTNQTSMYLCASSLSRQGNTGELFFGEGSRLTVL.

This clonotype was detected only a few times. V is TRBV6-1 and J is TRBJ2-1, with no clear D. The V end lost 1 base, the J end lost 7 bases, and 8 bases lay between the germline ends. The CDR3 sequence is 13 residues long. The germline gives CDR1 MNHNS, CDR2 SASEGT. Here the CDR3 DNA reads TGTGCCAGCAGTGAAGGGGTTTGGAATGAGCAGTTCTTC. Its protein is CASSEGVWNEQFF.

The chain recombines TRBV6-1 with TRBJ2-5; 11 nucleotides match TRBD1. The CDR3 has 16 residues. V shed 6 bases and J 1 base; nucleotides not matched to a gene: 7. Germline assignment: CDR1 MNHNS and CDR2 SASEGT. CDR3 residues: CASSAGQGVAQETQYF. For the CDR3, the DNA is TGTGCCAGCAGCGCGGGACAGGGGGTCGCCCAAGAGACCCAGTACTTC.

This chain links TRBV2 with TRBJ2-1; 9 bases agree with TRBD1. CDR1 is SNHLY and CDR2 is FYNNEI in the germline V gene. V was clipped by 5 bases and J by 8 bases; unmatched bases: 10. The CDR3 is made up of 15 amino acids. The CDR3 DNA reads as TGTGCCAGCAGTCTCCGGGACAGGGCTTGGGATGAGCAGTTCTTC. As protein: CASSLRDRAWDEQFF.

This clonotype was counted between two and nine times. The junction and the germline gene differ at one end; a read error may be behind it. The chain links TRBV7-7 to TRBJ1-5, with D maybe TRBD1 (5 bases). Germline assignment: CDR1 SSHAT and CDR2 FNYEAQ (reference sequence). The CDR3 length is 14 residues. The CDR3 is CASSQRGVNQPQHF. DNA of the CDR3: TGTGCTAGCAGCCAACGGGGGGTCAATCAGCCCCAGCATTTT.

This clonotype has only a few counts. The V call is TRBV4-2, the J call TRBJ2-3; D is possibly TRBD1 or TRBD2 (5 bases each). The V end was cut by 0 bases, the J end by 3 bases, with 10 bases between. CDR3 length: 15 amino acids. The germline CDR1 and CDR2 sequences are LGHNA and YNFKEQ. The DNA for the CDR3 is TGTGCCAGCAGCCAAGATCTGTGGGGGACAGATACGCAGTATTTT. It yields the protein CASSQDLWGTDTQYF.

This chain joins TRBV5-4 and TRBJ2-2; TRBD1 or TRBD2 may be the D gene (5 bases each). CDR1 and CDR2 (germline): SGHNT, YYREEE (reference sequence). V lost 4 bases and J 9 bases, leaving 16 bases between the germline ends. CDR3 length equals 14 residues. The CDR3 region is CASSQSGDSRELFF. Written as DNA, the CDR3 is TGTGCCAGCAGCCAAAGCGGAGACAGCCGGGAGCTGTTTTTT.

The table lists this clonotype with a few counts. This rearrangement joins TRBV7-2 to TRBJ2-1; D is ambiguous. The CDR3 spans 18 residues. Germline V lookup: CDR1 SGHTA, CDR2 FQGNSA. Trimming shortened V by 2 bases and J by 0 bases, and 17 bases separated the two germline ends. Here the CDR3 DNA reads TGTGCCAGCAGCTTACCTGGGTCCCCCAAAAGCTCCTACAATGAGCAGTTCTTC. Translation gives CASSLPGSPKSSYNEQFF.